This passage covers 32 T cell receptor beta chains from one sample sequenced in a study of blood T cell repertoires in COVID-19. Generated by immunoSEQ multiplex PCR, the TCRdb table keeps only in-frame clones and is missing some. The sample has approximately 200,000 clones; around 85% are singletons. Specimen: PBMCs or T cells enriched from blood (not recorded which). The receptors stem from a man aged 40-49 years who had recovered from COVID-19.

This chain uses TRBV30 with TRBJ1-1; D uncertain. The V gene lost 0 bases and the J gene lost 4 bases, with 6 bases spanning the gap. Looked up from germline, CDR1 is GTSNPN and CDR2 is SVGIG (reference sequence). The length of the CDR3 is 12 residues. The CDR3: CAWSVLATEAFF. CDR3 coding DNA: TGTGCCTGGAGTGTTTTGGCCACTGAAGCTTTCTTT.

This chain uses TRBV28 with TRBJ2-7; D perhaps matches TRBD2 (6 bases). The length of the CDR3 is 15 residues. Trimming removed 2 bases from V and 1 base from J, with 12 bases in between. Germline CDR1 reads MDHEN; CDR2 reads SYDVKM. The CDR3 region is CASSLGGVQSYEQYF. In nucleotides, the CDR3 is TGTGCCAGCAGTTTAGGCGGGGTACAATCCTACGAGCAGTACTTC. Supplemented by reference TRBV28 and TRBJ2-7, the full variable domain reads DVKVTQSSRYLVKRTGEKVFLECVQDMDHENMFWYRQDPGLGLRLIYFSYDVKMKEKGDIPEGYSVSREKKERFSLILESASTNQTSMYLCASSLGGVQSYEQYFGPGTRLTVT.

The chain combines TRBV21-1 with TRBJ2-2; TRBD1 is the table's D call, not checked against the DNA. TRBV21-1 is a listed pseudogene. The CDR3 length is 17 residues. CDR3 coding DNA: TGTGCCAGCACCCAAAGGGGGACAGGTAAGAACACCGGGGAGCTGTTTTTT. Translated, it gives CASTQRGTGKNTGELFF.

The rearrangement links TRBV19 to TRBJ1-4, with 11 positions matching TRBD1. V gave up 5 bases and J gave up 6 bases; unmatched junction bases: 5. Per germline, CDR1 LNHDA and CDR2 SQIVND (reference sequence). The CDR3 runs to 15 residues. CDR3 protein: CASSPGQGAYEKLFF. The DNA of the CDR3 is TGTGCCAGTAGTCCCGGACAGGGGGCTTATGAAAAACTGTTTTTT.

V and J are TRBV10-3 and TRBJ1-5, with D unclear. The CDR3 loop spans 12 amino acids. V gave up 3 bases and J gave up 5 bases, with 5 bases separating them. Looked up from germline, CDR1 is ENHRY and CDR2 is SYGVKD. CDR3 region: CAISDGDQPQHF. CDR3 in DNA: TGTGCCATCAGTGACGGGGATCAGCCCCAGCATTTT.

The chain joins TRBV4-1 to TRBJ1-6; D is uncertain. The length of the CDR3 is 15 residues. V was clipped by 0 bases and J by 7 bases, with 10 bases between them. Germline CDR1 is MGHRA and CDR2 is YSYEKL. The CDR3 DNA follows: TGCGCCAGCAGCCAAGAGCAGCGGGAGAATTCACCCCTCCACTTT. Its translation is CASSQEQRENSPLHF.

This clone appeared once. Here the CDR3 reads CASSLTSGELDTQYF. The CDR3 DNA reads as TGTGCCAGCAGTTTGACTAGCGGGGAGTTAGATACGCAGTATTTT. This chain joins TRBV27 and TRBJ2-3; TRBD2 matches at 11 bases. This CDR3 has 15 residues. Germline V gene lookup returns CDR1 MNHEY and CDR2 SMNVEV (reference sequence). With 3 bases clipped from V and 5 bases from J, the junction kept 4 bases outside the gene matches.

This chain connects TRBV13 to TRBJ2-5; 7 nucleotides agree with TRBD1. With 5 bases clipped from V and 5 bases from J, the junction kept 8 bases outside the gene matches. Per the germline V gene, CDR1 is PRHDT and CDR2 is FYEKMQ (reference sequence). CDR3 length: 14 residues. The CDR3 region is CASSPRQGTETQYF. As DNA, the CDR3 is TGTGCCAGCAGCCCCCGACAGGGAACGGAGACCCAGTACTTC.

The chain employs TRBV5-4 and TRBJ1-1, with 8 nucleotides matching TRBD1. CDR1 SGHNT and CDR2 YYREEE come from the germline V gene (reference sequence). The CDR3 is made up of 15 amino acids. V trimming: 4 bases; J trimming: 1 base; junction bases outside the gene matches: 6. The CDR3 DNA follows: TGTGCCAGCAGCCGAACACAGGGGGGGAACACTGAAGCTTTCTTT. Protein sequence: CASSRTQGGNTEAFF.

The V call is TRBV11-2, the J call TRBJ2-7; D gene unclear. This CDR3 comprises 11 residues. Germline CDR1 is SGHAT and CDR2 is FQNNGV. V was pared by 2 bases and J by 4 bases, with 3 bases between. CDR3 nucleotides: TGTGCCAGCAGCTTACGGTACGAGCAGTACTTC. Translating it yields CASSLRYEQYF.

V gene TRBV30 combines with J gene TRBJ1-1, with 10 bases identical to TRBD1. The CDR3 is 15 amino acids. CDR1 is GTSNPN, CDR2 SVGIG, per germline (reference sequence). With V trimmed by 5 bases and J by 3 bases, 9 bases remained unmatched. The CDR3 loop reads CAWWTGGILDTEAFF. The CDR3 DNA follows: TGTGCCTGGTGGACAGGGGGGATTTTGGACACTGAAGCTTTCTTT.

The chain uses TRBV25-1 and TRBJ1-2; 10 bases match TRBD1. Germline values: CDR1 MGHDK, CDR2 SYGVNS. Germline trimming cut 5 bases from V and 8 bases from J; bases unmatched to any gene: 8. This CDR3 comprises 14 residues. The CDR3 spells CASSRQGAGKGYTF. CDR3 DNA: TGTGCCAGCAGTCGACAGGGGGCTGGTAAAGGCTACACCTTC.

The chain links TRBV29-1 to TRBJ1-1; TRBD1 agrees at 8 bases. Germline CDR1 and CDR2: SQVTM and ANQGSEA. Losses at the gene ends were 4 bases for V and 2 bases for J; bases not matched to a gene: 3. The CDR3 is made up of 13 amino acids. CDR3 nucleotides: TGCAGCGTTGTCCAGGGGGCAAACACTGAAGCTTTCTTT. It translates to CSVVQGANTEAFF.

The chain recombines TRBV30 with TRBJ2-1; D is perhaps TRBD2 (6 bases). CDR1 and CDR2 (germline): GTSNPN, SVGIG (reference sequence). The CDR3 runs to 16 residues. V dropped 1 base and J dropped 5 bases, with 18 bases sitting between them. This CDR3 reads CAWSARSGTHNNEQFF. CDR3 sequence (DNA): TGTGCCTGGAGTGCCCGCTCCGGGACTCATAACAATGAGCAGTTCTTC.

The chain links TRBV19 to TRBJ1-4; the match to TRBD1 covers 8 bases. Germline CDR1 and CDR2: LNHDA and SQIVND (reference sequence). There are 18 residues in the CDR3. Trimming cost V 10 bases and J 2 bases; bases outside gene matches: 18. CDR3 sequence: CATKGLAGGVNTNEKLFF. The CDR3, as DNA: TGTGCCACTAAGGGATTAGCAGGGGGCGTCAACACTAATGAAAAACTGTTTTTT.

CDR3 nucleotide sequence: TGTGCCAGCAGCCAAGTTCACGGGAAACTAGAGACCCAGTACTTC. Translation gives CASSQVHGKLETQYF. The chain recombines TRBV3-1 (or the pseudogene TRBV3-2) with TRBJ2-5, with D possibly matching TRBD2 (5 bases). Germline values: CDR1 LGHDT, CDR2 YNNKEL (reference sequence). This CDR3 contains 15 residues. V was trimmed by 1 base and J by 4 bases, leaving 13 bases between them.

The chain carries TRBV29-1 and TRBJ2-7, with a possible D match to TRBD1 (5 bases). Trimming removed 5 bases from V and 6 bases from J, with 14 bases in between. CDR1 is SQVTM, CDR2 ANQGSEA, per germline. The CDR3 loop spans 12 amino acids. The chain's CDR3 is CSVKRGPTEQYF. The CDR3 DNA reads TGCAGCGTTAAAAGGGGCCCCACCGAGCAGTACTTC.

This chain uses TRBV2 with TRBJ1-5; D is undetermined. Looked up from germline, CDR1 is SNHLY and CDR2 is FYNNEI. This CDR3 region has 15 residues. The V gene lost 4 bases and the J gene lost 0 bases, with 10 bases spanning the gap. The CDR3 spells CASSVMTGSNQPQHF. CDR3 nucleotides: TGTGCCAGCAGTGTTATGACGGGTAGCAATCAGCCCCAGCATTTT.

The chain couples TRBV28 to TRBJ1-2, with D maybe TRBD1 (5 bases). V was trimmed by 2 bases and J by 10 bases, leaving 14 bases between them. This CDR3 region has 13 residues. Germline V lookup: CDR1 MDHEN, CDR2 SYDVKM. The CDR3 DNA follows: TGTGCCAGCAGTTTAAGGACATGGGGTGACTACACCTTC. Its translation: CASSLRTWGDYTF.

This clone was detected a few times. The rearrangement uses TRBV11-2 and TRBJ2-7; D remains ambiguous. Germline lookup yields CDR1 SGHAT and CDR2 FQNNGV. The V end was cut by 4 bases, the J end by 2 bases, with 18 bases between. This CDR3 spans 16 amino acids. CDR3 amino acids: CASSSLRDKSAYEQYF. The DNA for the CDR3 is TGTGCCAGCAGCTCCCTCCGAGACAAATCCGCCTACGAGCAGTACTTC.

The chain joins TRBV30 to TRBJ2-7; 10 positions match TRBD2. CDR1 and CDR2 (germline): GTSNPN, SVGIG (reference sequence). This CDR3 region has 15 residues. Trimming cost V 5 bases and J 7 bases; bases outside gene matches: 14. The DNA for the CDR3 is TGTGCCTGGGAAACCGGGAGCGGGAGGGCCTGGGAGCAGTACTTC. Protein product: CAWETGSGRAWEQYF. The full variable domain, with the rest looked up from reference TRBV30 and TRBJ2-7, is SQTIHQWPATLVQPVGSPLSLECTVEGTSNPNLYWYRQAAGRGLQLLFYSVGIGQISSEVPQNLSASRPQDRQFILSSKKLLLSDSGFYLCAWETGSGRAWEQYFGPGTRLTVT.

The rearrangement uses TRBV30 and TRBJ1-1; 7 bases fit TRBD1. CDR1 and CDR2 (germline): GTSNPN, SVGIG (reference sequence). The CDR3 loop spans 11 amino acids. The V segment lost 8 bases and the J segment 8 bases; nucleotides outside the gene matches: 8. CDR3 loop: CAGYTGAEAFF. The CDR3 DNA follows: TGTGCCGGCTACACAGGGGCCGAAGCTTTCTTT.

This clone was seen more than once but under ten times. This specimen includes other DNA sequences encoding the same CDR3. This chain connects TRBV29-1 to TRBJ1-2, with D hard to call. The CDR3 has 11 residues. Germline CDR1 is SQVTM and CDR2 is ANQGSEA. Trimming left V 4 bases short and J 2 bases short, with 5 bases between. The CDR3 here is CSVAQNYGYTF. The DNA for the CDR3 is TGCAGCGTTGCCCAGAACTATGGCTACACCTTC.

This chain joins TRBV19 and TRBJ2-1; D possibly corresponds to TRBD2 (6 bases). Germline V gene lookup returns CDR1 LNHDA and CDR2 SQIVND (reference sequence). V was cut by 3 bases and J by 5 bases, with 17 bases left in between. The CDR3 length is 16 residues. The CDR3 DNA sequence: TGTGCCAGTAGTATGCCTCTTAGACTAGGAAACAATGAGCAGTTCTTC. Protein sequence: CASSMPLRLGNNEQFF.

The chain has TRBV30 and TRBJ1-3; no clear D. This CDR3 contains 12 residues. The ends were cut back, 3 bases at V and 1 base at J, with 4 bases in the middle. Germline V gives CDR1 GTSNPN, CDR2 SVGIG (reference sequence). The CDR3 is CAWSGSGNTIYF. In DNA form, the CDR3 reads TGTGCCTGGAGCGGGTCTGGAAACACCATATATTTT.

This chain uses TRBV5-8 with TRBJ2-5; D remains unclear. Germline-derived CDR1 and CDR2 are SGHTS and YDEGEE. The CDR3 sequence is 14 residues long. V was cut by 4 bases and J by 2 bases, with 12 bases left in between. CDR3 nucleotide sequence: TGTGCCAGCAGCATGACAACCTATCAAGAGACCCAGTACTTC. Protein product: CASSMTTYQETQYF.

With regard to this clone: A much larger clone lies one base from this, so it may be a read error. V and J are TRBV4-3 and TRBJ2-7; D is undetermined. Per germline, CDR1 LGHNA and CDR2 YSLEER. CDR3 length equals 11 residues. The V and J ends lost 4 bases and 2 bases respectively, with 3 bases between them. The CDR3 DNA sequence: TGCGCCAGCAGCCTCGCCTACGAGCAGTACTTC. Protein product: CASSLAYEQYF.

About this clone: Different DNA sequences within this sample yield the same CDR3. The CDR3 region is CASSLASGTYEQYF. CDR3 DNA: TGTGCCAGCAGCTTAGCTAGCGGAACCTACGAGCAGTACTTC. The chain employs TRBV7-2 and TRBJ2-7; D possibly corresponds to TRBD2 (6 bases). This CDR3 is built from 14 residues. CDR1 is SGHTA and CDR2 is FQGNSA in the germline V gene. V lost 0 bases to trimming and J lost 2 bases, with 8 bases between them.

This clone was counted a single time. This chain's CDR3 is CASSRAGGQETQYF. The CDR3 nucleotides read TGTGCCAGCAGCCGAGCGGGAGGCCAAGAGACCCAGTACTTC. The V and J genes are TRBV3-1 (or the pseudogene TRBV3-2) and TRBJ2-5, with 9 nucleotides matching TRBD2. CDR3 length: 14 residues. With V trimmed by 4 bases and J by 1 base, 1 base remained unmatched. CDR1 and CDR2 from the germline V gene are LGHDT and YNNKEL (reference sequence).

The rearrangement links TRBV10-2 to TRBJ2-1, with D maybe TRBD1 (5 bases). The V and J ends lost 8 bases and 3 bases respectively, with 8 bases between them. This CDR3 has 12 residues. Germline V gene data show CDR1 as WSHSY and CDR2 as SAAADI. Written as DNA, the CDR3 is TGCGCCAGCCGGCAGGGCTACAATGAGCAGTTCTTC. Translated, it gives CASRQGYNEQFF.

The CDR3 bases are TGTGCCAGCAGCTTAGGAGCACAGGGAATCGGGAACACCATATATTTT. Its protein is CASSLGAQGIGNTIYF. The chain recombines TRBV11-2 with TRBJ1-3; D possibly corresponds to TRBD1 (6 bases). The CDR3 consists of 16 residues. V lost 1 base and J lost 7, with 17 bases in between. Looked up from germline, CDR1 is SGHAT and CDR2 is FQNNGV.

The genes are TRBV10-3 and TRBJ2-1, with D possibly being TRBD2 (6 bases). The length of the CDR3 is 11 residues. Germline V gene data show CDR1 as ENHRY and CDR2 as SYGVKD. Trimming removed 10 bases at V and 5 bases at J, with 9 bases between. The CDR3 DNA reads TGTGCCACCGGACTAAACAATGAGCAGTTCTTC. Translating gives CATGLNNEQFF.